This T cell receptor (beta chain) was identified during a study of blood T cell repertoires in COVID-19. On the study more broadly: Samples representing acute and convalescent COVID-19 were sourced from the United States, Italy and Spain. T cells, B-cell-depleted T cells, or PBMCs provided the cDNA or gDNA that served as material.

The length of the CDR3 is 14 residues. V was shortened by 4 bases and J by 4 bases, with 11 bases between the two germline ends. The germline CDR1 and CDR2 sequences are MRHNA and SNTAGT. This clone turned up a few times. Original processing methods: Quantification of nucleated cells was approximated via reference gene primer amplification. Produced via immunoSEQ multiplex PCR; TCRdb's table is partial and in-frame only. V, J and clone size are those of that table, while D and trimming were read from the DNA. Among some 150,000 clones listed, roughly 87% were seen once. This TCR was recovered from a woman aged 55-69 years with active or convalescent COVID-19. The material sequenced was peripheral blood. V gene TRBV6-4 combines with J gene TRBJ1-5; no reliable D call. The CDR3: CASSVAGSNQPQHF. Written as DNA, the CDR3 is TGTGCCAGCAGTGTTGCCGGTTCAAATCAGCCCCAGCATTTT.